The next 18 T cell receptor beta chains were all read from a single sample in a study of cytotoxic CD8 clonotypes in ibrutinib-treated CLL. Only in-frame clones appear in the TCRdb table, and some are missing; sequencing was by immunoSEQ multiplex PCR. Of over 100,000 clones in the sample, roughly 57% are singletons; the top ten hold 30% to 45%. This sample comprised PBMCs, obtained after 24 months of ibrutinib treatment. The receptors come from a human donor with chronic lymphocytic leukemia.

The CDR3 nucleotides read TGTGCCAGCAAAGGACAGGGGGGAACCTACGAGCAGTACTTC. This translates into CASKGQGGTYEQYF. The rearrangement links TRBV2 to TRBJ2-7, with 10 positions matching TRBD1. The germline CDR1 and CDR2 sequences are SNHLY and FYNNEI. CDR3 length equals 14 residues. V trimming: 7 bases; J trimming: 2 bases; junction bases outside the gene matches: 5.

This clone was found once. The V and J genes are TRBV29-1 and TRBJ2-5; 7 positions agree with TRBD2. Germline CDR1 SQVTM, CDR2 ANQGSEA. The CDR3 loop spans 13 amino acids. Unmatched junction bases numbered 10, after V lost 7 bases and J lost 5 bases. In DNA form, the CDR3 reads TGCAGCGCCCAGACTAGCTTAGGGGAGACCCAGTACTTC. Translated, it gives CSAQTSLGETQYF.

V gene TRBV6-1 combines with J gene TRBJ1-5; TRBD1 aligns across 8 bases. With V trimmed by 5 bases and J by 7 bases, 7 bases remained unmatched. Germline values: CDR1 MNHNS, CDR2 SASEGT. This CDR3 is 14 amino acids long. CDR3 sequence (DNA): TGTGCCAGCAGTTCCCGGACAGGGAACCAGCCCCAGCATTTT. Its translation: CASSSRTGNQPQHF.

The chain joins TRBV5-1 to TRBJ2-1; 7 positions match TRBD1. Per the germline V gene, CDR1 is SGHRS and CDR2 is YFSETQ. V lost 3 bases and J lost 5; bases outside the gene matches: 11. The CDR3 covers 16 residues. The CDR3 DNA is TGCGCCAGCAGCTCCGCGGTCGGGACAGACAACAATGAGCAGTTCTTC. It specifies CASSSAVGTDNNEQFF.

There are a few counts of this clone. The DNA for the CDR3 is TGTGCCAGCAGCTTAACAGTGAACACTGAAGCTTTCTTT. Translated: CASSLTVNTEAFF. The V and J genes are TRBV7-3 and TRBJ1-1; D ambiguous. The germline V gene has CDR1 SGHTA and CDR2 FQGTGA. V shed 0 bases and J shed 0 bases, with 2 bases lying between them. The CDR3 spans 13 residues.

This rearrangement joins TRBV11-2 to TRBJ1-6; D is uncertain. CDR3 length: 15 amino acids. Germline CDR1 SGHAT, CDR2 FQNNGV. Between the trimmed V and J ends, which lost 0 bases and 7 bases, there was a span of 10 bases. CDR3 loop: CASSLEGKKNSPLHF. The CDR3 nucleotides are TGTGCCAGCAGCTTAGAGGGGAAGAAAAATTCACCCCTCCACTTT. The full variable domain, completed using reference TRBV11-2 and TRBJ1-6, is EAGVAQSPRYKIIEKRQSVAFWCNPISGHATLYWYQQILGQGPKLLIQFQNNGVVDDSQLPKDRFSAERLKGVDSTLKIQPAKLEDSAVYLCASSLEGKKNSPLHFGNGTRLTVT.

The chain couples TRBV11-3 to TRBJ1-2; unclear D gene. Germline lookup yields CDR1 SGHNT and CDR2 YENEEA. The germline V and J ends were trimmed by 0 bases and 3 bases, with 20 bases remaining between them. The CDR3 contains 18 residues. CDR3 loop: CASSLDTDPRRLDYGYTF. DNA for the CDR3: TGTGCCAGCAGCTTAGATACGGACCCCAGGAGGTTGGACTATGGCTACACCTTC.

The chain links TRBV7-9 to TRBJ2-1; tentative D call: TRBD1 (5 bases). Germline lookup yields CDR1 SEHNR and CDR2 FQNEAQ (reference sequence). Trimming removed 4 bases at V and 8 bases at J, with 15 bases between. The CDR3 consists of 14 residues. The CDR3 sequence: CASSYLTQGDEQFF. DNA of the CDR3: TGTGCCAGCAGCTACCTGACGCAAGGGGATGAGCAGTTCTTC.

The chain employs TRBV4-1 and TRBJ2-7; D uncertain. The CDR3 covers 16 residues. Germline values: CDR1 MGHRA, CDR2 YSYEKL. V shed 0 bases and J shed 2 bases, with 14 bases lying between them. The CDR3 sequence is CASSQEPASSAYEQYF. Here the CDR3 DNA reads TGCGCCAGCAGCCAAGAACCAGCAAGCTCTGCCTACGAGCAGTACTTC.

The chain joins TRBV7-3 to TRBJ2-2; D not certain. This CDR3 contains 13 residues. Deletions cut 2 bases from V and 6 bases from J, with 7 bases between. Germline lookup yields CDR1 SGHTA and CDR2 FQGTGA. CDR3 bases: TGTGCCAGCAGCTTATTGAGCTCCGGGGAGCTGTTTTTT. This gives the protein CASSLLSSGELFF. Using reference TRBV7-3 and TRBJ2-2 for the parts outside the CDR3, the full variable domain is GAGVSQTPSNKVTEKGKYVELRCDPISGHTALYWYRQSLGQGPEFLIYFQGTGAADDSGLPNDRFFAVRPEGSVSTLKIQRTERGDSAVYLCASSLLSSGELFFGEGSRLTVL.

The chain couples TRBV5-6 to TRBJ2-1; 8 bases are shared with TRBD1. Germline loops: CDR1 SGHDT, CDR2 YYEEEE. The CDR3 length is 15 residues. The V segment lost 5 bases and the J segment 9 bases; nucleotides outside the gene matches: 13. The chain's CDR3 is CASSRRQGKGAEQFF. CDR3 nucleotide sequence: TGTGCCAGCAGTCGACGACAGGGGAAGGGGGCTGAGCAGTTCTTC.

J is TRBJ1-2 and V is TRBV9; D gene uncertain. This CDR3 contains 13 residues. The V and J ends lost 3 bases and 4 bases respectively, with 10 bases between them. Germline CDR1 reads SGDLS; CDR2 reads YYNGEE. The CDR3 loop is CASSGVTGYGYTF. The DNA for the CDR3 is TGTGCCAGCAGCGGAGTGACCGGCTATGGCTACACCTTC.

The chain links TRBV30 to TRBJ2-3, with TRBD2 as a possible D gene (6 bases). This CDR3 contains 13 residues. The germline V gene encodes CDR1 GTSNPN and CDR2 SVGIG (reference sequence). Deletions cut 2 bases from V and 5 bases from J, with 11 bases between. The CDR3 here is CAWSTGVEDTQYF. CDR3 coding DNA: TGTGCCTGGAGTACGGGGGTCGAAGATACGCAGTATTTT.

CDR3 protein: CASSFRAEMDNEQFF. In DNA, the CDR3 is TGCGCCAGCAGCTTTAGAGCCGAAATGGACAATGAGCAGTTCTTC. This rearrangement joins TRBV5-1 to TRBJ2-1; D is uncertain. The germline V gene has CDR1 SGHRS and CDR2 YFSETQ. Trimming cost V 2 bases and J 5 bases, with 14 bases left between them. The CDR3 is 15 amino acids.

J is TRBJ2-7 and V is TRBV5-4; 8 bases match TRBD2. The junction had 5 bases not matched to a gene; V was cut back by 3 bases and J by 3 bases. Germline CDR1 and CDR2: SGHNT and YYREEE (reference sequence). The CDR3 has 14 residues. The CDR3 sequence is CASSWGLAGYEQYF. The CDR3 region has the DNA TGTGCCAGCAGCTGGGGCCTAGCGGGCTACGAGCAGTACTTC.

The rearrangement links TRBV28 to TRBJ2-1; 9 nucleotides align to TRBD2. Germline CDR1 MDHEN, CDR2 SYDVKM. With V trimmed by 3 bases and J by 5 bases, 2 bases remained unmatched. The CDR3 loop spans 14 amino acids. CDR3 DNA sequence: TGTGCCAGCAGTTTTGGCGGGGGGGACAATGAGCAGTTCTTC. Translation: CASSFGGGDNEQFF.

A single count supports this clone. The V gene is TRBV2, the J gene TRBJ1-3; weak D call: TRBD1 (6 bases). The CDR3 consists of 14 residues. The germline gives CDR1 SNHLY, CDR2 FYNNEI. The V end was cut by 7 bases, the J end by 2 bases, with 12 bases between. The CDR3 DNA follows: TGTGCCAGCACACTCAGGGGCGCTGGAAACACCATATATTTT. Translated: CASTLRGAGNTIYF.

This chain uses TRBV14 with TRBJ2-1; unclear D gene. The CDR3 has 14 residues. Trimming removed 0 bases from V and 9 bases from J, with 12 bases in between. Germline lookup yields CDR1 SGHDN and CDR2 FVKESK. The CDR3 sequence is CASSQERPPTEQFF. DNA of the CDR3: TGTGCCAGCAGCCAAGAGAGGCCCCCTACTGAGCAGTTCTTC.